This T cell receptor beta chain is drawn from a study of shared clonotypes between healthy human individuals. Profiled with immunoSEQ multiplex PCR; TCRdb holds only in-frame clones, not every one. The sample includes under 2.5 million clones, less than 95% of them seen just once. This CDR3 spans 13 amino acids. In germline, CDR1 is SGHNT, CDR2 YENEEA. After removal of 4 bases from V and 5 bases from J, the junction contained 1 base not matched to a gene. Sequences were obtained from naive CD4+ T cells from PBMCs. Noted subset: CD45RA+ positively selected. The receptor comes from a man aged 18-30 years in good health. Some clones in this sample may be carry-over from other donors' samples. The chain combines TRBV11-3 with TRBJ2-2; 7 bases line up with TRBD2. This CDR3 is CASSYGGTGELFF. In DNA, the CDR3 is TGTGCCAGCAGCTACGGGGGGACCGGGGAGCTGTTTTTT.